A selection of T cell receptor beta chains follows, all from one sample in a study of relationships among human T cell subsets. TCRdb reprocessed the multiplex PCR reads with MiXCR, giving one entry per CDR3 protein. The sample gives about 4,000 distinct CDR3 sequences, approximately 50% of which show up once; around 3% is in the top ten. The sequencing sample was made of CD4+ Th2 cells sorted from blood. The receptors derive from a man aged 35 to 55 in good health. CDR3s include the opening cysteine and the closing phenylalanine or tryptophan. The D gene is left open where the match is weak. Rows give clone size only sometimes, using once, few, many, or a class for an expanded clone.

J: TRBJ2-7
V: TRBV20-1
D: .
size: .
CDR3: CSATDRRGSSYEQYF
DNA: TGCAGTGCTACTGATCGGAGGGGAAGCTCCTACGAGCAGTACTTC

J: TRBJ2-3
V: TRBV4-1
D: TRBD1
size: few
CDR3: CASSRLVDRADTQYF
DNA: TGCGCCAGCAGCCGTCTCGTGGACAGGGCAGATACGCAGTATTTT

J: TRBJ2-3
V: TRBV28
D: .
size: .
CDR3: CASSVPGARDTQYF
DNA: TGTGCCAGCAGCGTTCCCGGGGCTAGAGATACGCAGTATTTT

J: TRBJ2-7
V: TRBV11-2
D: TRBD2
size: few
CDR3: CASSSLAGSYEQYF
DNA: TGTGCCAGCAGCAGCCTAGCGGGCTCCTACGAGCAGTACTTC

J: TRBJ1-2
V: TRBV29-1
D: TRBD1
size: few
CDR3: CSAPELAQGAYGYTF
DNA: TGCAGTGCTCCGGAACTTGCTCAGGGGGCCTATGGCTACACCTTC

J: TRBJ2-7
V: TRBV6-6
D: TRBD2
size: few
CDR3: CASRSTSGSSYEQYF
DNA: TGTGCCAGCAGATCCACTAGCGGGAGTTCGTACGAGCAGTACTTC

J: TRBJ1-1
V: TRBV10-3
D: TRBD1
size: .
CDR3: CATRGGQGDTEAFF
DNA: TGTGCCACCCGGGGAGGACAGGGGGACACTGAAGCTTTCTTT

J: TRBJ2-5
V: TRBV7-9
D: .
size: .
CDR3: CASSPNGRDQETQYF
DNA: TGTGCCAGCAGCCCGAACGGCCGGGACCAAGAGACCCAGTACTTC

J: TRBJ2-6
V: TRBV12-3/TRBV12-4
D: .
size: few
CDR3: CASTDGQPGANVLTF
DNA: TGTGCCAGCACCGATGGACAGCCTGGGGCCAACGTCCTGACTTTC

J: TRBJ1-1
V: TRBV7-9
D: .
size: .
CDR3: CASSPTPGRSGRNTEAFF
DNA: TGTGCCAGCAGCCCAACGCCGGGACGGAGCGGAAGAAACACTGAAGCTTTCTTT

J: TRBJ2-5
V: TRBV28
D: .
size: .
CDR3: CASSYGGAIVVKTQYF
DNA: TGTGCCAGCAGTTACGGGGGCGCCATTGTTGTGAAGACCCAGTACTTC

J: TRBJ2-1
V: TRBV29-1
D: TRBD2
size: .
CDR3: CSVGGLAGGEGHNEQFF
DNA: TGCAGCGTTGGGGGGCTAGCGGGAGGCGAGGGCCACAATGAGCAGTTCTTC

J: TRBJ2-7
V: TRBV5-6
D: TRBD1
size: .
CDR3: CASSLQDRDAYEQYF
DNA: TGTGCCAGCAGCTTACAGGACAGGGACGCCTACGAGCAGTACTTC

J: TRBJ2-6
V: TRBV27
D: TRBD1
size: .
CDR3: CASSLRDGTALSGANVLTF
DNA: TGTGCCAGCAGTTTAAGGGACGGGACAGCCCTCTCTGGGGCCAACGTCCTGACTTTC

J: TRBJ1-1
V: TRBV6-6
D: .
size: few
CDR3: CASSWGTGTEAFF
DNA: TGCGCCAGCAGCTGGGGGACGGGCACTGAAGCTTTCTTT

J: TRBJ2-5
V: TRBV2
D: .
size: .
CDR3: CASSEVGSLVETQYF
DNA: TGTGCCAGCAGTGAAGTGGGTAGCCTTGTGGAGACCCAGTACTTC

J: TRBJ2-3
V: TRBV7-8
D: .
size: few
CDR3: CASSLRGYYSTDTQYF
DNA: TGTGCCAGCAGCTTACGTGGGTACTATAGCACAGATACGCAGTATTTT

J: TRBJ2-5
V: TRBV7-9
D: TRBD2
size: few
CDR3: CASSLRGAHQETQYF
DNA: TGTGCCAGCAGCCTGCGGGGGGCCCACCAAGAGACCCAGTACTTC

J: TRBJ2-7
V: TRBV6-1
D: .
size: .
CDR3: CASRTTGRTYEQYF
DNA: TGTGCCAGCAGAACTACCGGGCGAACCTACGAGCAGTACTTC

J: TRBJ1-5
V: TRBV5-5
D: .
size: .
CDR3: CASSLGTFNQPQHF
DNA: TGTGCCAGCAGCTTAGGGACATTCAATCAGCCCCAGCATTTT

J: TRBJ2-3
V: TRBV11-2
D: .
size: .
CDR3: CASTQGTDTQYF
DNA: TGTGCCAGCACCCAGGGGACAGATACGCAGTATTTT

J: TRBJ2-1
V: TRBV27
D: .
size: .
CDR3: CASSPSGNPGVNEQFF
DNA: TGTGCCAGCAGTCCATCCGGAAACCCGGGTGTGAATGAGCAGTTCTTC

J: TRBJ2-1
V: TRBV20-1
D: TRBD2
size: .
CDR3: CSARGLGGAYNEQFF
DNA: TGCAGTGCTAGGGGACTAGGGGGGGCCTACAATGAGCAGTTCTTC

J: TRBJ2-5
V: TRBV28
D: .
size: .
CDR3: CASSEGWETQYF
DNA: TGTGCCAGCAGTGAAGGGTGGGAGACCCAGTACTTC

J: TRBJ1-2
V: TRBV27
D: .
size: .
CDR3: CASSSHNGPLLYTF
DNA: TGTGCCAGCAGTTCCCATAACGGGCCCCTGTTATACACCTTC

J: TRBJ2-7
V: TRBV28
D: .
size: few
CDR3: CASSLSAYEQYF
DNA: TGTGCCAGCAGTCTTTCAGCCTACGAGCAGTACTTC

J: TRBJ1-1
V: TRBV18
D: .
size: .
CDR3: CASSRTVNTEAFF
DNA: TGTGCCAGCTCACGGACAGTGAACACTGAAGCTTTCTTT

J: TRBJ2-2
V: TRBV10-3
D: .
size: .
CDR3: CAISERRSGELFF
DNA: TGTGCCATCAGTGAGCGGAGGTCCGGGGAGCTGTTTTTT

J: TRBJ1-1
V: TRBV5-1
D: TRBD1
size: .
CDR3: CASSLADRDYTEAFF
DNA: TGCGCCAGCAGCCTCGCGGACAGGGATTACACTGAAGCTTTCTTT

J: TRBJ2-3
V: TRBV29-1
D: .
size: .
CDR3: CSVEVARMATDTQYF
DNA: TGCAGCGTTGAAGTCGCGAGGATGGCCACAGATACGCAGTATTTT

J: TRBJ2-2
V: TRBV7-7
D: TRBD2
size: .
CDR3: CASSLDAGGTGELFF
DNA: TGTGCTAGCAGCTTGGACGCGGGAGGCACCGGGGAGCTGTTTTTT

J: TRBJ2-7
V: TRBV6-5
D: .
size: .
CDR3: CASSYSSRQANSYEQYF
DNA: TGTGCCAGCAGTTACTCTAGCAGACAGGCAAACTCCTACGAGCAGTACTTC

J: TRBJ2-3
V: TRBV11-2
D: TRBD1
size: few
CDR3: CASSTDRVDTQYF
DNA: TGTGCCAGCAGCACGGACAGGGTGGATACGCAGTATTTT

J: TRBJ2-3
V: TRBV11-2
D: .
size: .
CDR3: CASRPILAGASTDTQYF
DNA: TGTGCCAGCAGACCTATTTTAGCAGGGGCTAGCACAGATACGCAGTATTTT

J: TRBJ1-6
V: TRBV19
D: .
size: .
CDR3: CASSVRGSPLHF
DNA: TGTGCCAGTAGTGTCCGGGGATCACCCCTCCACTTT

J: TRBJ2-5
V: TRBV5-1
D: TRBD1
size: .
CDR3: CASSPGGGGQETQYF
DNA: TGCGCCAGCAGTCCAGGGGGCGGTGGGCAAGAGACCCAGTACTTC

J: TRBJ1-1
V: TRBV4-1
D: .
size: few
CDR3: CASSQLGNMNTEAFF
DNA: TGCGCCAGCAGCCAATTGGGTAACATGAACACTGAAGCTTTCTTT

J: TRBJ2-1
V: TRBV20-1
D: TRBD1
size: .
CDR3: CRPTGGSNEQFF
DNA: TGCAGGCCGACAGGGGGGAGCAATGAGCAGTTCTTC

J: TRBJ1-5
V: TRBV6-1
D: .
size: .
CDR3: CARVTDNQPQHF
DNA: TGTGCCAGGGTGACTGATAATCAGCCCCAGCATTTT

J: TRBJ2-7
V: TRBV10-3
D: TRBD2
size: .
CDR3: CASSGTSVYEQYF
DNA: TGCGCCAGCAGTGGGACTAGCGTGTACGAGCAGTACTTC

J: TRBJ2-7
V: TRBV6-4
D: .
size: .
CDR3: CASSDSRSYEQYF
DNA: TGTGCCAGCAGTGACTCGAGGAGCTACGAGCAGTACTTC

J: TRBJ2-5
V: TRBV9
D: TRBD1
size: .
CDR3: CASSPRNRGPQETQYF
DNA: TGTGCCAGCAGCCCCCGTAACAGGGGGCCCCAAGAGACCCAGTACTTC

J: TRBJ2-2
V: TRBV11-2
D: .
size: few
CDR3: CASRKDIRTGELFF
DNA: TGTGCCAGCAGGAAGGACATTCGTACCGGGGAGCTGTTTTTT

J: TRBJ1-1
V: TRBV30
D: TRBD1
size: .
CDR3: CAWSVPGTGFVAFF
DNA: TGTGCCTGGAGTGTACCTGGGACAGGATTTGTAGCTTTCTTT

J: TRBJ1-5
V: TRBV7-2
D: .
size: few
CDR3: CASSRDFYNQPQHF
DNA: TGTGCCAGCAGCCGGGACTTCTACAATCAGCCCCAGCATTTT

J: TRBJ1-2
V: TRBV7-2
D: .
size: .
CDR3: CASSLSYTTYGYTF
DNA: TGTGCCAGCAGCTTGAGCTATACCACCTATGGCTACACCTTC

J: TRBJ2-3
V: TRBV20-1
D: TRBD2
size: .
CDR3: CSARGLVRLRTDTQYF
DNA: TGCAGTGCTAGGGGACTAGTGCGGCTTCGCACAGATACGCAGTATTTT

J: TRBJ1-5
V: TRBV20-1
D: .
size: .
CDR3: CSASPPSGNQPQHF
DNA: TGCAGTGCCTCCCCCCCTAGCGGCAATCAGCCCCAGCATTTT